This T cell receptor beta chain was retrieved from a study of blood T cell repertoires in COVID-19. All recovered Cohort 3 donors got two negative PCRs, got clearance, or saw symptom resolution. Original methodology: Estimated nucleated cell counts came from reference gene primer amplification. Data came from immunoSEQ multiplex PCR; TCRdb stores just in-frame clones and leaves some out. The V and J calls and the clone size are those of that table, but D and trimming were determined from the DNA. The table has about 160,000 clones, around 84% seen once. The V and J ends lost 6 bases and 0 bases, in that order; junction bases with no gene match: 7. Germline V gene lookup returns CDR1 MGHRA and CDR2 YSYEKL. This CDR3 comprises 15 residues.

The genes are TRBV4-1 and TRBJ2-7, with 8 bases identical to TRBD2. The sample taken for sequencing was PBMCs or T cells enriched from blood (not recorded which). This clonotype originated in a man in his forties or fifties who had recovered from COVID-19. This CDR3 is CASSRTGTSSYEQYF. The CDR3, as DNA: TGCGCCAGCAGTCGGACCGGGACTAGCTCCTACGAGCAGTACTTC.